These 14 T cell receptor beta chains were all obtained from the same sample, sequenced in a study of T cells in Graves' hyperthyroidism and ophthalmopathy. Amplification yielded TCR beta CDR3 regions, with RNA transcripts as the source. During a first-round RT-PCR of the TCR CDR3, the HTBI primer set was used. A single record per CDR3 protein comes from TCRdb applying MiXCR to the multiplex PCR reads. This table has approximately 600,000 distinct CDR3 sequences, over 11% appearing once. Sequencing was performed on blood. These receptors all stem from a woman aged 25 to 39 with Graves' hyperthyroidism that later progressed to Graves' ophthalmopathy.

This clonotype has a count of ten or more. V and J are TRBV14 and TRBJ2-4, with 9 nucleotides matching TRBD1. The germline V gene has CDR1 SGHDN and CDR2 FVKESK. The length of the CDR3 is 14 residues. The V gene end was trimmed by 4 bases and the J gene end by 9 bases; junction bases not matched to a gene: 7. The CDR3 loop reads CASSPRQGGGIQYF. CDR3 in DNA: TGTGCCAGCAGCCCCCGACAGGGGGGAGGCATTCAGTACTTC.

Ten or more counts support this clonotype. The chain recombines TRBV9 with TRBJ2-2; D not resolved. Per the germline V gene, CDR1 is SGDLS and CDR2 is YYNGEE. The CDR3 runs 15 residues. Trimming left V 0 bases short and J 2 bases short, with 8 bases between. As DNA, the CDR3 is TGTGCCAGCAGCGTAGGACACCTAAACACCGGGGAGCTGTTTTTT. Protein: CASSVGHLNTGELFF.

This clonotype has ten or more counts. The V gene is TRBV6-5, the J gene TRBJ1-1; possible D gene TRBD1, 6 bases. V dropped 2 bases and J dropped 6 bases, with 16 bases sitting between them. The CDR3 sequence is 15 residues long. Per germline, CDR1 MNHEY and CDR2 SVGAGI. CDR3 nucleotides: TGTGCCAGCAGTTACGACTGGGACAAGGGATCTGAAGCTTTCTTT. Its translation: CASSYDWDKGSEAFF.

This clonotype came up many times. This chain connects TRBV24-1 to TRBJ2-1; TRBD1 is a possible D gene (6 bases). Germline V CDR1 and CDR2: KGHDR, SFDVKD. Between the trimmed V and J ends, which lost 4 bases and 4 bases, there was a span of 10 bases. This CDR3 comprises 14 residues. The CDR3 nucleotides read TGTGCCACCAGTGACCAACAGGGTTACAATGAGCAGTTCTTC. Protein sequence: CATSDQQGYNEQFF.

The CDR3 loop reads CSVGPGSQETQYF. CDR3 in DNA: TGCAGCGTTGGCCCGGGGAGCCAAGAGACCCAGTACTTC. This chain links TRBV29-1 with TRBJ2-5; D perhaps matches TRBD2 (5 bases). V shed 4 bases and J shed 1 base, with 10 bases lying between them. The CDR3 length is 13 residues. Germline assignment: CDR1 SQVTM and CDR2 ANQGSEA.

The chain uses TRBV9 and TRBJ2-3; unclear D gene. CDR3 size: 14 residues. Looked up from germline, CDR1 is SGDLS and CDR2 is YYNGEE. V lost 1 base and J lost 2, with 8 bases in between. The CDR3 here is CASSVSGPTDTQYF. CDR3 coding DNA: TGTGCCAGCAGCGTATCGGGTCCCACAGATACGCAGTATTTT.

This clonotype was observed at least ten times. The J gene is TRBJ1-1, the V gene TRBV2; unclear D gene. V was trimmed by 4 bases and J by 6 bases, leaving 12 bases between them. Germline V gene data show CDR1 as SNHLY and CDR2 as FYNNEI. This CDR3 has 13 residues. For the CDR3, the DNA is TGTGCCAGCAGTGCAATGGGAGACGCTGAAGCTTTCTTT. Its translation: CASSAMGDAEAFF.

With respect to this clonotype: One end of the junction is discordant with germline, which a read error may explain. The chain is built from TRBV11-1 and TRBJ2-3, with 9 positions matching TRBD2. There are 19 residues in the CDR3. CDR1 is SGHAT and CDR2 is FQDESV in the germline V gene (reference sequence). DNA of the CDR3: TGTGCCAGCAGCTTAGGGACCTCGGCGGGAGGGTATAGCACAGATAGGCAGTATTTT. It is translated as CASSLGTSAGGYSTDRQYF.

This clonotype was seen at least ten times. The CDR3 here is CATWGNNGNTEAFF. The CDR3 DNA follows: TGTGCCACCTGGGGAAATAATGGAAACACTGAAGCTTTCTTT. V is TRBV6-2 or TRBV6-3 and J is TRBJ1-1; D remains ambiguous. Germline CDR1 and CDR2: MNHEY and SVGEGT. V shed 10 bases and J shed 2 bases, with 17 bases lying between them. CDR3 length: 14 amino acids.

A note on this clonotype: Given a much more abundant clone one base away, this may be a read error. The V gene is TRBV11-2, the J gene TRBJ2-7; 7 bases line up with TRBD2. CDR1 is SGHAT, CDR2 FQNNGV, per germline. This CDR3 has 15 amino acids. CDR3 region: CASSLKSSGTYDQYF. Here the CDR3 DNA reads TGTGCCAGCAGCTTAAAGTCTAGCGGAACCTACGACCAGTACTTC.

There are many counts of this clonotype. The V gene is TRBV30, the J gene TRBJ2-1, with D unresolved. The germline CDR1 and CDR2 sequences are GTSNPN and SVGIG (reference sequence). This CDR3 comprises 13 residues. Trimming stripped 7 bases from V and 0 bases from J, with 10 bases between. The CDR3 protein is CASTFHSYNEQFF. As DNA, the CDR3 is TGTGCCTCCACATTCCACTCCTACAATGAGCAGTTCTTC.

This sequence joins TRBV12-3 or TRBV12-4 and TRBJ2-7; 8 bases align to TRBD1. Trimming removed 7 bases from V and 1 base from J; junction bases left unmatched: 9. The CDR3 spans 15 residues. The CDR3 DNA sequence: TGTGCCAGCAAAGTCGACAGGGGCCCTTCCTACGAGCAGTACTTC. Encoded protein: CASKVDRGPSYEQYF.

This clonotype occurred many times. CDR3 residues: CASRVQDFLESGNTIYF. CDR3 DNA sequence: TGTGCCAGCAGGGTACAGGACTTCCTGGAGTCTGGAAACACCATATATTTT. The V call is TRBV12-3 or TRBV12-4, the J call TRBJ1-3; a possible D gene is TRBD1 (5 bases). The CDR3 totals 17 residues. Trimming removed 6 bases at V and 1 base at J, with 19 bases between.

At least ten counts were recorded for this clonotype. The V call is TRBV7-8, the J call TRBJ1-2; 7 bases are shared with TRBD1. After removal of 3 bases from V and 2 bases from J, the junction contained 6 bases not matched to a gene. Germline V gives CDR1 SGHVS, CDR2 FQNEAQ. The CDR3 consists of 15 residues. For the CDR3, the DNA is TGTGCCAGCAGCTTCCGGGACAGTTTAAACTATGGCTACACCTTC. Translation: CASSFRDSLNYGYTF.